The 22 T cell receptor beta chains below all came from one sample that was sequenced in a study of T-cell memory formation after mild COVID-19. TCRdb fed the 5' RACE reads into MiXCR, producing one record per CDR3 protein. Seen here are a few hundred thousand distinct CDR3 sequences, 20% to 25% observed once, and the top ten hold 7% to 9.5%. Sequenced: PBMCs or a T cell subset sorted from them (not recorded which). The receptors originated from an adult woman who had mild COVID-19 (a few samples of this study predate the infection). Cell type and time point are not known.

This clonotype was seen only a few times. The V and J genes are TRBV2 and TRBJ1-4; 8 bases fit TRBD1. This CDR3 comprises 15 residues. Looked up from germline, CDR1 is SNHLY and CDR2 is FYNNEI. The junction had 9 bases not matched to a gene; V was cut back by 8 bases and J by 4 bases. CDR3 sequence reads: CASRGQGSVNEKLFF. CDR3 sequence (DNA): TGTGCCAGCCGCGGACAGGGCTCCGTTAATGAAAAACTGTTTTTT.

In its sample, this clonotype was seen a few times. The V and J genes are TRBV4-3 and TRBJ2-2; the D is unclear. The CDR3 length is 16 residues. Germline lookup yields CDR1 LGHNA and CDR2 YSLEER. Trimming stripped 4 bases from V and 6 bases from J, with 18 bases between. The CDR3 DNA reads as TGCGCCAGCAGCCTATCGACTCGAGAGGAAGCCGGGGAGCTGTTTTTT. This sequence encodes CASSLSTREEAGELFF.

This clonotype came up many times. This rearrangement joins TRBV15 to TRBJ2-6, with D unclear. Per the germline V gene, CDR1 is LNHNV and CDR2 is YYDKDF (reference sequence). The CDR3 is 15 residues long. The V and J ends lost 1 base and 0 bases respectively, with 4 bases between them. In nucleotides, the CDR3 is TGTGCCACCAGCAGAGCCACCTCTGGGGCCAACGTCCTGACTTTC. Protein sequence: CATSRATSGANVLTF.

This clonotype was observed a handful of times. The chain uses TRBV7-9 and TRBJ1-1; tentative D call: TRBD1 (5 bases). The germline CDR1 and CDR2 sequences are SEHNR and FQNEAQ (reference sequence). CDR3 size: 15 residues. Trimming removed 5 bases from V and 0 bases from J, with 13 bases in between. CDR3 region: CASSLTADMNTEAFF. DNA of the CDR3: TGTGCCAGCAGCCTGACAGCAGACATGAACACTGAAGCTTTCTTT.

The chain couples TRBV20-1 to TRBJ1-5, with D tentatively TRBD1 (5 bases). The CDR3 consists of 17 residues. The germline V gene encodes CDR1 DFQATT and CDR2 SNEGSKA (reference sequence). Deletions cut 0 bases from V and 3 bases from J, with 18 bases between. CDR3 amino acids: CSARDFRQNRLNQPQHF. CDR3 sequence (DNA): TGCAGTGCTAGAGATTTCAGACAGAACCGTCTCAATCAGCCCCAGCATTTT.

The J gene is TRBJ2-2, the V gene TRBV12-5; D is ambiguous. The germline gives CDR1 LGHNT, CDR2 FRNRAP. The CDR3 runs 14 residues. V was clipped by 4 bases and J by 3 bases, with 9 bases between them. The CDR3 sequence is CASGSLSDTGELFF. DNA for the CDR3: TGTGCTAGTGGTTCACTCAGTGACACCGGGGAGCTGTTTTTT.

This clonotype has only one observation. This chain uses TRBV7-8 with TRBJ2-7; TRBD1 agrees at 7 bases. Per germline, CDR1 SGHVS and CDR2 FQNEAQ. The CDR3 contains 15 residues. The V segment lost 1 base and the J segment 3 bases; nucleotides outside the gene matches: 6. The CDR3 DNA sequence: TGTGCCAGCAGCTTAGGTTGGCAGGGGGTCTACGAGCAGTACTTC. Translation: CASSLGWQGVYEQYF.

Only a few counts were recorded for this clonotype. The rearrangement joins TRBV5-1 to TRBJ2-2; TRBD1 matches 8 bases. The CDR3 is 16 residues long. Germline CDR1 reads SGHRS; CDR2 reads YFSETQ. V was clipped by 0 bases and J by 5 bases; unmatched bases: 6. The CDR3 sequence: CASSLEAGGNTGELFF. As DNA, the CDR3 is TGCGCCAGCAGCTTGGAGGCAGGGGGCAATACCGGGGAGCTGTTTTTT.

This clonotype was detected only a few times. The gene calls are TRBV14 and TRBJ2-7, with 7 positions matching TRBD1. Germline V gene lookup returns CDR1 SGHDN and CDR2 FVKESK. The J segment lost 9 bases and the V segment lost 2 bases, leaving 4 bases of the junction unmatched. This CDR3 comprises 12 residues. CDR3 loop: CASSQTRDRQYF. The CDR3 DNA follows: TGTGCCAGCAGCCAAACCCGGGACAGGCAGTACTTC.

This chain joins TRBV29-1 and TRBJ1-2, with a weak D call TRBD1 (5 bases). CDR1 and CDR2 from the germline V gene are SQVTM and ANQGSEA. Trimming left V 7 bases short and J 2 bases short, with 8 bases between. The CDR3 contains 11 residues. The CDR3: CSAGGNYGYTF. Written as DNA, the CDR3 is TGCAGCGCGGGGGGAAACTATGGCTACACCTTC. The whole variable domain, remainder taken from reference TRBV29-1 and TRBJ1-2, is SAVISQKPSRDICQRGTSLTIQCQVDSQVTMMFWYRQQPGQSLTLIATANQGSEATYESGFVIDKFPISRPNLTFSTLTVSNMSPEDSSIYLCSAGGNYGYTFGSGTRLTVV.

This clonotype was seen more than once but under ten times. This rearrangement joins TRBV7-2 to TRBJ2-2; D may be TRBD1 or TRBD2 (5 bases each). The CDR3 extends over 15 amino acids. Germline V gives CDR1 SGHTA, CDR2 FQGNSA. Trimming removed 3 bases from V and 10 bases from J, with 18 bases in between. The CDR3: CASSLPGPLGEELFF. CDR3 in DNA: TGTGCCAGCAGCTTGCCGGGACCCTTGGGTGAGGAGCTGTTTTTT.

This clonotype was detected a few times. The chain carries TRBV7-9 and TRBJ1-6, with D maybe TRBD1 (5 bases). Germline assignment: CDR1 SEHNR and CDR2 FQNEAQ (reference sequence). The germline V and J ends were trimmed by 7 bases and 0 bases, with 10 bases remaining between them. The CDR3 sequence is 15 residues long. The CDR3 DNA is TGTGCCAGCAACGACGGGGGCTCCTATAATTCACCCCTCCACTTT. Its translation is CASNDGGSYNSPLHF. The full variable domain, in which reference TRBV7-9 and TRBJ1-6 provide the parts outside the CDR3, is DTGVSQNPRHKITKRGQNVTFRCDPISEHNRLYWYRQTLGQGPEFLTYFQNEAQLEKSRLLSDRFSAERPKGSFSTLEIQRTEQGDSAMYLCASNDGGSYNSPLHFGNGTRLTVT.

The table lists this clonotype with a few counts. The CDR3 spells CSARERVAGELFF. CDR3 bases: TGCAGTGCTAGAGAGAGGGTAGCCGGGGAGCTGTTTTTT. V and J are TRBV20-1 and TRBJ2-2; the D gene is possibly TRBD2 (5 bases). CDR1 DFQATT and CDR2 SNEGSKA come from the germline V gene (reference sequence). V was cut by 0 bases and J by 6 bases, with 8 bases left in between. This CDR3 is built from 13 residues.

The rearrangement links TRBV2 to TRBJ2-1; tentative D call: TRBD2 (6 bases). This CDR3 comprises 14 residues. Germline assignment: CDR1 SNHLY and CDR2 FYNNEI. Trimming pared 0 bases from V and 9 bases from J, leaving 12 bases between. The CDR3 here is CASSEARGWGEQFF. The CDR3 bases are TGTGCCAGCAGTGAAGCTCGGGGGTGGGGTGAGCAGTTCTTC.

The chain recombines TRBV19 with TRBJ2-7; weak D call: TRBD1 (6 bases). This CDR3 is 15 amino acids long. V shed 5 bases and J shed 2 bases, with 16 bases lying between them. CDR1 LNHDA and CDR2 SQIVND come from the germline V gene (reference sequence). CDR3: CASSPQGPKPYEQYF. The CDR3 DNA is TGTGCCAGTAGTCCTCAGGGGCCCAAGCCCTACGAGCAGTACTTC.

This chain joins TRBV29-1 and TRBJ1-2; perhaps TRBD1 as D (5 bases). Germline loops: CDR1 SQVTM, CDR2 ANQGSEA. Trimming left V 3 bases short and J 6 bases short, with 14 bases between. The CDR3 covers 13 residues. CDR3: CSVEDKRGDGYTF. The DNA of the CDR3 is TGCAGCGTTGAGGACAAAAGAGGGGATGGCTACACCTTC.

V usage is TRBV11-3 and J usage is TRBJ2-2; D not certain. The CDR3 loop spans 12 amino acids. V lost 4 bases, J lost 8 bases, and 8 bases lay in between. Germline loops: CDR1 SGHNT, CDR2 YENEEA. The CDR3 spells CASSSDVGELFF. The CDR3 nucleotides read TGTGCCAGCAGCTCGGATGTGGGGGAGCTGTTTTTT.

This clonotype showed up many times. The CDR3 DNA reads as TGCGCCAGCAGCTTAGGACAGGGATCGGAGACCCAGTACTTC. Residues: CASSLGQGSETQYF. J is TRBJ2-5 and V is TRBV5-1; 8 bases map to TRBD1. The CDR3 runs to 14 residues. CDR1 is SGHRS, CDR2 YFSETQ, per germline. V lost 2 bases, J lost 5 bases, and 5 bases stayed unmatched.

This clonotype occurred once. The DNA for the CDR3 is TGCAGTGCTAGTCGAGCATTCCAAGAGACCCAGTACTTC. Protein sequence: CSASRAFQETQYF. The chain employs TRBV20-1 and TRBJ2-5; D is ambiguous. The V gene lost 3 bases and the J gene lost 1 base, with 9 bases spanning the gap. The CDR3 sequence is 13 residues long. Germline V gene lookup returns CDR1 DFQATT and CDR2 SNEGSKA (reference sequence).

In its sample, this clonotype was seen a few times. An end of the junction differs from the germline gene, which may be a read error. This rearrangement joins TRBV7-2 to TRBJ1-4; the D gene is possibly TRBD1 (5 bases). Germline V CDR1 and CDR2: SGHTA, FQGNSA. CDR3 size: 14 residues. CDR3 sequence: CASSLERTGLPPNF. The CDR3 DNA is TGTGCCAGCAGCCTAGAGAGAACAGGCCTCCCCCCAAACTTT. Full variable domain (outside the CDR3, taken from reference TRBV7-2 and TRBJ1-4): GAGVSQSPSNKVTEKGKDVELRCDPISGHTALYWYRQSLGQGLEFLIYFQGNSAPDKSGLPSDRFSAERTGGSVSTLTIQRTQQEDSAVYLCASSLERTGLPPNFGSGTQLSVL.

As for this clonotype: At one of its ends the junction is not consistent with the germline gene, which may arise from a read error. J is TRBJ2-7 and V is TRBV20-1; the match to TRBD2 covers 11 bases. The CDR3 is made up of 15 amino acids. CDR1 is DFQATT and CDR2 is SNEGSKA in the germline V gene (reference sequence). The chain's CDR3 is CSARASGGSRYEQYF. The CDR3 DNA reads TGCAGTGCCAGAGCTAGCGGGGGGTCGCGCTACGAGCAGTACTTC.

The chain has TRBV6-5 and TRBJ1-2; the D gene is possibly TRBD1 (6 bases). Trimming shortened V by 6 bases and J by 7 bases, and 18 bases separated the two germline ends. This CDR3 is built from 14 residues. Germline lookup yields CDR1 MNHEY and CDR2 SVGAGI. DNA of the CDR3: TGTGCCAGCAGACGGTCGGGGGGGCAGGTTGGCTACACCTTC. Residues: CASRRSGGQVGYTF.